This TCR beta chain was observed in a study of cytomegalovirus exposure and HLA in healthy donors. The CDR3 runs to 18 residues. In the PCR, 60 Vbeta and 13 Jbeta primers were used. TCRdb's copy holds only in-frame clones and misses some; the assay was immunoSEQ multiplex PCR. This repertoire shows more than 150,000 clones, about four fifths found once; its top ten account for 0.38%. A note on this clone: The antigen is not known.

Each of the donors was a healthy bone marrow donor. The study sampled nominally healthy donors, though unrecorded immune exposures were likely. Regarding the study as a whole: The majority of TCR sequences were rare, yet some public TCRs appeared in many donors. Follow-up analysis later connected one missense variant in DCLRE1C with trimming of TCR beta V- and J-genes.

The clonotype originates from a boy aged 2-15 years in good health and CMV-seronegative. This chain connects TRBV21-1 to TRBJ2-7; the tabulated D call, TRBD2, remains unverified against the DNA. TRBV21-1 is deemed a pseudogene. Sequencing was done on a sample of PBMCs. CDR3 nucleotide sequence: TGTGCCAGCAGCGCGACTCTTTGGGAGGGAGGTGGGTCCTACGAGCAGTACTTC. This translates into CASSATLWEGGGSYEQYF.